This T cell receptor beta chain was profiled in a study of shared clonotypes between healthy human individuals. Overall study: Plates per donor: three CD4 naive, three CD4 memory, two CD8 naive, one CD8 memory. Study findings and constraints: Unshared clonotypes carried lower generation probabilities than those common to all four donors. Approximately 4.9% of naive CD4 clonotypes were shared across a few donors.

The CDR3 is 14 residues long. J was trimmed by 2 bases and V by 5 bases; bases with no gene match: 3. Germline V gives CDR1 GTSNPN, CDR2 SVGIG (reference sequence). TCRdb keeps only in-frame clones here, not all; method: immunoSEQ multiplex PCR. This table has around 1 million clones, about 80% appearing once. A CD45RA-negative memory subset and a CD45RA+ naive subset were separated from the CD4+ cells. Comment on this clone: What it binds is not known.

The receptor was derived from a man younger than 35 in good health. Sequenced input: memory CD4+ T cells sorted from blood. Subset given: CD45RA-negative fraction. The chain couples TRBV30 to TRBJ2-5; 12 positions match TRBD1. CDR3 nucleotides: TGTGCCTGGGGGACAGGGGGCAATCAAGAGACCCAGTACTTC. Translated, it gives CAWGTGGNQETQYF.